Listed below are T cell receptor beta chains from one sample, sequenced in a study of CD8 T cells in Susac syndrome. TCRdb used MiXCR to reprocess the immunoSEQ multiplex PCR reads, holding one entry per CDR3 protein. The repertoire holds 250,000 to 300,000 distinct CDR3 sequences, with about 85% as singletons. The sequenced material came from CD8+ T cells from PBMCs. These receptors were taken from a human donor with multiple sclerosis. Each CDR3 is given with its conserved first and last residue. The order of the fields is V gene, D gene, CDR3 protein. A D gene is named only where the DNA matches it firmly.

V: TRBV12-3/TRBV12-4; D: -; CDR3: CALSLGGRTTGELFF
V: TRBV2; D: -; CDR3: CASSVSRAAGGNQPQHF
V: TRBV7-9; D: TRBD2; CDR3: CASSWDSGRAPHEQFF
V: TRBV27; D: -; CDR3: CASSLGGPSEQYF
V: TRBV6-5; D: -; CDR3: CASSYLYRQSRGSGNTIYF
V: TRBV28; D: TRBD1; CDR3: CASSGGQGPETQYF
V: TRBV20-1; D: TRBD2; CDR3: CSARGTSGYYEQYF
V: TRBV5-1; D: -; CDR3: CASSLGGKGETQYF
V: TRBV24-1; D: -; CDR3: CATSERLGGQETQYF
V: TRBV10-3; D: TRBD1; CDR3: CAIRETGSADTIYF
V: TRBV2; D: TRBD1; CDR3: CASFGTGVYEQYF
V: TRBV5-8; D: -; CDR3: CASTAGVGHTDTQYF
V: TRBV6-6; D: -; CDR3: CASSYSSAGSYNEQFF
V: TRBV5-1; D: -; CDR3: CASSFGVTSSYGYTF
V: TRBV4-1; D: TRBD1; CDR3: CASSQKLAGQGGTEAFF
V: TRBV11-2; D: -; CDR3: CASSLHRGLARTGELFF
V: TRBV27; D: -; CDR3: CASSPLAGFGYQETQYF
V: TRBV7-2; D: TRBD1; CDR3: CASRVQGATDTQYF
V: TRBV12-3/TRBV12-4; D: -; CDR3: CASSYNWVSTEAFF
V: TRBV7-9; D: -; CDR3: CASSLGNSYGYTF
V: TRBV10-3; D: TRBD1; CDR3: CAISEPGQGLYEQYF
V: TRBV7-9; D: -; CDR3: CASSLGPLDGIYGYTF
V: TRBV24-1; D: -; CDR3: CATSETGNTGELFF
V: TRBV6-5; D: TRBD1; CDR3: CASSPRQGYGPEQYF
V: TRBV6-5; D: TRBD1; CDR3: CASSYARPLDRAYNEQFF
V: TRBV25-1; D: -; CDR3: CATTGGGGYTF
V: TRBV3-1; D: -; CDR3: CASSQPRVTNEKLFF
V: TRBV27; D: -; CDR3: CASTPRGNGGYTF
V: TRBV12-3/TRBV12-4; D: TRBD2; CDR3: CASTVAGPNNEQFF
V: TRBV14; D: -; CDR3: CASSLGLGGELFF
V: TRBV7-9; D: -; CDR3: CASSLLTSSYEQYF
V: TRBV20-1; D: TRBD2; CDR3: CSARLAGGRDPYEQYF
V: TRBV28; D: TRBD2; CDR3: CASSPFSGGEGNDDEQFF
V: TRBV27; D: -; CDR3: CASSLRALGGTEAFF
V: TRBV9; D: -; CDR3: CASSVVEVGEQYF
V: TRBV3-1; D: -; CDR3: CASSQSYPGSGTEAFF
V: TRBV7-9; D: TRBD2; CDR3: CASSYRGETEQYF
V: TRBV20-1; D: -; CDR3: CSATKTGASFYEQYF
V: TRBV2; D: TRBD2; CDR3: CASSLPPLAAYNEQFF
V: TRBV9; D: -; CDR3: CASSVGNGANEQFF
V: TRBV7-2; D: TRBD2; CDR3: CASSLAQASGRWGTDTQYF
V: TRBV7-9; D: -; CDR3: CASSLDSTGELFF
V: TRBV9; D: TRBD1; CDR3: CASSVGDRANEQFF
V: TRBV2; D: TRBD2; CDR3: CASSESLERGQETQYF
V: TRBV4-2; D: TRBD2; CDR3: CASSPETGGTYEQYF
V: TRBV5-1; D: TRBD1; CDR3: CASSLVTGGEYEQYF
V: TRBV28; D: -; CDR3: CASSLPRREETQYF
V: TRBV6-5; D: -; CDR3: CASSYKAVTDTQYF
V: TRBV2; D: -; CDR3: CASRGRREYF
V: TRBV11-2; D: TRBD1; CDR3: CASSSRQGGNSPLHF
V: TRBV12-5; D: -; CDR3: CASGWVGNTEAFF
V: TRBV9; D: -; CDR3: CASSVADNEQFF
V: TRBV6-1; D: -; CDR3: CASSEGTGRANQPQHF
V: TRBV27; D: TRBD1; CDR3: CASSLVGGQGFQQYF
V: TRBV2; D: TRBD1; CDR3: CASNPGQGLAYEQYF
V: TRBV28; D: TRBD2; CDR3: CASSPLSPGGVDNEQFF
V: TRBV28; D: -; CDR3: CASSLYWDENQPQHF